The rows below give T cell receptor beta chains drawn from one sample of a study of cytomegalovirus exposure and HLA in healthy donors. TCRdb keeps only in-frame clones here, not all; method: immunoSEQ multiplex PCR. The table includes 250,000 to 400,000 clones, 88% detected once. Sequenced material: PBMCs. These receptors were collected from a man aged 25 to 40 in good health and CMV-seronegative. The conserved cysteine and the conserved F or W are not part of the CDR3 here. Each record gives: V gene, J gene, CDR3 protein.

TRBV4-1	TRBJ1-5	ASSQGASNQPQH
TRBV23-1	TRBJ2-5	ASSQSSRGETQY
TRBV5-1	TRBJ1-3	ASTTGAGGNTIY
TRBV4-1	TRBJ1-3	ASSQEGRQGSGNTIY
TRBV6-5	TRBJ1-3	ASRTDRGWGNTIY
TRBV2	TRBJ2-5	ASGQSQETQY
TRBV4-1	TRBJ1-2	ASSHNFDSRYGYT
TRBV4-1	TRBJ2-5	ASSQEGLAGVMGETQY
TRBV9	TRBJ1-6	ASSVGGGAHNSPLH
TRBV2	TRBJ1-1	ASRLMAEAF
TRBV7-2	TRBJ2-6	ASSLSGGGASGANVLT
TRBV7-9	TRBJ2-7	ASSWESYEQY
TRBV7-6	TRBJ1-5	ASSPGRDSNQPQH
TRBV7-2	TRBJ2-7	ASSFAGQSYEQY
TRBV9	TRBJ2-1	ASSPDYYNEQF
TRBV6-1	TRBJ1-3	ASSENRGGNTIY
TRBV10-1	TRBJ1-1	ASSRGPVNTEAF
TRBV2	TRBJ2-3	ASSDVTGLAGELLTDTQY
TRBV30	TRBJ1-2	AWKANLGYGYT
TRBV2	TRBJ2-3	ASSERPAGYTDTQY
TRBV30	TRBJ1-2	AWTYRGQGVGYT
TRBV2	TRBJ2-1	ASYRGGAYNEQF
TRBV5-1	TRBJ2-7	ASSLKQQEVSEQY
TRBV6-5	TRBJ2-2	ASSQTTGGELF
TRBV15	TRBJ2-3	ATSRDRDRVNTDTQY
TRBV30	TRBJ1-1	AWSRTGAGDTEAF
TRBV11-2	TRBJ1-3	ASSPRQGRGNTIY
TRBV7-9	TRBJ2-7	ASSLGAAGSEQY
TRBV2	TRBJ2-7	ASSFSGGPYYEQY
TRBV29-1	TRBJ2-1	SAGLAYSYNEQF
TRBV11-2	TRBJ2-7	ASSLGQAPYEQY
TRBV7-8	TRBJ2-3	ASSSTRGDSDTQY
TRBV5-1	TRBJ2-3	ASSLLAPTDTQY
TRBV15	TRBJ2-7	ATSGDLSGSYEQY
TRBV5-1	TRBJ1-2	ASSLSQGTDGYT
TRBV13	TRBJ1-3	ASSLGQGLGNTIY
TRBV5-1	TRBJ2-3	ASSFRGDTDTQY
TRBV6-1	TRBJ2-5	ASSVPGTGVQETQY
TRBV30	TRBJ1-5	AWSGGQGQPQH
TRBV19	TRBJ1-2	ASSRQELEGYT
TRBV12-5	TRBJ1-1	ASGLSNTEAF
TRBV30	TRBJ2-5	AWSVGGARETQY
TRBV5-1	TRBJ2-3	ASSLFGGRTDTQY
TRBV30	TRBJ2-6	AWSVPDRVLSGANVLT
TRBV6-1	TRBJ2-7	ASSESQGSGANEQY
TRBV18	TRBJ1-2	ASSLGQGDNYGYT
TRBV19	TRBJ1-5	ASSIDQGYSNQPQH
TRBV7-2	TRBJ2-7	ASSPSTGYEQY
TRBV9	TRBJ2-3	ASTRTGVTDTQY
TRBV28	TRBJ2-1	ASSTNRGLDEQF
TRBV10-2	TRBJ1-2	ASRNRDSTNSFT
TRBV5-1	TRBJ2-5	ASSSTGLIQETQY
TRBV5-1	TRBJ1-2	ASSLNFRASGSHNYGYT
TRBV4-3	TRBJ1-1	ASSQDLGRLNTEAF
TRBV18	TRBJ2-1	ASSPLLEGAFNEQF
TRBV21-1	TRBJ2-7	ASSKGGREGSRGHEQY
TRBV6-5	TRBJ1-1	ASSPGGEAF
TRBV12-5	TRBJ1-5	ASDRFQGVRQPQH